The 16 T cell receptor beta chains reported below all come from one sample, sequenced in a study of CD8 T cells in ankylosing spondylitis. TCRdb fed the 5' RACE reads into MiXCR, producing one record per CDR3 protein. The table includes approximately 240,000 distinct CDR3 sequences, 20% to 30% detected once. Sequencing used blood, either unsorted or a sorted T cell fraction (not recorded which). These receptors all stem from a male donor with ankylosing spondylitis or in good health (not recorded which).

The rearrangement joins TRBV6-1 to TRBJ2-1; 8 nucleotides line up with TRBD2. CDR1 and CDR2 (germline): MNHNS, SASEGT. V lost 6 bases and J lost 7; bases outside the gene matches: 20. The CDR3 sequence is 18 residues long. CDR3 DNA: TGTGCCAGCAGACCACTGGGGAACTGGCGGGGGGACCTTAATGAGCAGTTCTTC. Translated: CASRPLGNWRGDLNEQFF.

This clonotype was seen many times. The chain combines TRBV11-2 with TRBJ1-1; 10 bases align to TRBD1. Unmatched junction bases numbered 4, after V lost 3 bases and J lost 0 bases. This CDR3 contains 16 residues. Germline V CDR1 and CDR2: SGHAT, FQNNGV. This chain's CDR3 is CASSLTGGIMNTEAFF. The DNA of the CDR3 is TGTGCCAGCAGCTTGACAGGGGGCATAATGAACACTGAAGCTTTCTTT.

This clonotype was found a few times. The rearrangement links TRBV25-1 to TRBJ2-1, with 7 bases fitting TRBD1. Trimming cost V 4 bases and J 1 base; bases outside gene matches: 7. The CDR3 sequence is 16 residues long. The germline V gene encodes CDR1 MGHDK and CDR2 SYGVNS. This chain's CDR3 is CASSATTGTSYNEQFF. In DNA form, the CDR3 reads TGTGCCAGCAGTGCCACGACAGGGACATCCTACAATGAGCAGTTCTTC.

This clonotype was seen many times. V gene TRBV29-1 combines with J gene TRBJ2-7; 7 nucleotides align to TRBD1. J lost 6 bases, V lost 5 bases, and 7 bases had no gene match. The germline gives CDR1 SQVTM, CDR2 ANQGSEA. This CDR3 spans 12 amino acids. The CDR3 protein is CSVYRGGGEQYF. The CDR3 DNA sequence: TGCAGCGTTTACAGGGGTGGAGGCGAGCAGTACTTC.

The chain combines TRBV11-2 with TRBJ1-6; D might be TRBD1 (5 bases). V was shortened by 6 bases and J by 6 bases, with 9 bases between the two germline ends. Germline CDR1 SGHAT, CDR2 FQNNGV. CDR3 length: 13 residues. The CDR3 sequence is CASRPGLNSPLHF. The CDR3 region has the DNA TGTGCCAGCAGGCCGGGACTTAATTCACCCCTCCACTTT.

This clonotype appeared a few times. The V gene is TRBV6-5, the J gene TRBJ2-1; D unresolved. The V gene's germline CDR1 is MNHEY and CDR2 SVGAGI. Trimming stripped 2 bases from V and 0 bases from J, with 8 bases between. The CDR3 totals 15 residues. The CDR3 DNA is TGTGCCAGCAGTTACGAAGTCGGCTCCTACAATGAGCAGTTCTTC. Amino acid sequence: CASSYEVGSYNEQFF.

The chain is built from TRBV20-1 and TRBJ2-2; TRBD2 agrees at 9 bases. The junction had 14 bases not matched to a gene; V was cut back by 6 bases and J by 6 bases. This CDR3 has 16 amino acids. Germline lookup yields CDR1 DFQATT and CDR2 SNEGSKA (reference sequence). The chain's CDR3 is CSAPRHSGGLAGELFF. DNA of the CDR3: TGCAGTGCCCCCAGGCACAGCGGGGGGCTGGCCGGGGAGCTGTTTTTT.

This clonotype has only a few counts. The CDR3 sequence is CASSPSGAETQYF. CDR3 coding DNA: TGTGCCAGCAGTCCTAGCGGGGCTGAGACCCAGTACTTC. This chain joins TRBV12-3 or TRBV12-4 and TRBJ2-5, with TRBD2 identical over 9 bases. V lost 5 bases to trimming and J lost 5 bases; unmatched junction nucleotides: 3. The CDR3 runs 13 residues.

The chain combines TRBV18 with TRBJ2-5; D may be TRBD1 or TRBD2 (5 bases each). V dropped 8 bases and J dropped 3 bases, with 10 bases sitting between them. Germline CDR1 is KGHSH and CDR2 is LQKENI. CDR3 length: 12 residues. The CDR3 spells CASQLGEETQYF. The CDR3 DNA follows: TGTGCCAGCCAATTGGGGGAAGAGACCCAGTACTTC.

This clonotype came up once. V and J are TRBV4-1 and TRBJ2-5, with D maybe TRBD2 (6 bases). The V end was cut by 4 bases, the J end by 5 bases, with 20 bases between. CDR3 size: 16 residues. Germline V gene lookup returns CDR1 MGHRA and CDR2 YSYEKL. CDR3 in amino acids: CASSPSAVGGWETQYF. The CDR3 coding sequence is TGCGCCAGCAGCCCCTCGGCGGTCGGGGGATGGGAGACCCAGTACTTC.

This clonotype was recorded many times. The V call is TRBV12-3 or TRBV12-4, the J call TRBJ2-5, with D possibly being TRBD1 or TRBD2 (5 bases each). The CDR3 spans 14 residues. Trimming pared 6 bases from V and 3 bases from J, leaving 14 bases between. The DNA of the CDR3 is TGTGCCAGCAGCGCGACCGGGACGGAAGAGACCCAGTACTTC. Encoded protein: CASSATGTEETQYF.

The CDR3 loop reads CSAVSGTGTYEQYF. CDR3 sequence (DNA): TGCAGTGCTGTATCCGGGACAGGGACCTACGAGCAGTACTTC. The chain couples TRBV20-1 to TRBJ2-7, with TRBD1 identical over 9 bases. The CDR3 runs to 14 residues. Germline loops: CDR1 DFQATT, CDR2 SNEGSKA (reference sequence). Germline trimming cut 5 bases from V and 2 bases from J; bases unmatched to any gene: 7.

There are many counts of this clonotype. The rearrangement links TRBV20-1 to TRBJ2-1, with 12 bases lining up with TRBD2. CDR3 size: 18 residues. Germline V lookup: CDR1 DFQATT, CDR2 SNEGSKA (reference sequence). Trimming cost V 1 base and J 5 bases; bases outside gene matches: 12. Written as DNA, the CDR3 is TGCAGTGCTAGAGTCCCGACTAGCGGGGGAGGGGTCGACAATGAGCAGTTCTTC. It specifies CSARVPTSGGGVDNEQFF.

The chain carries TRBV24-1 and TRBJ2-5, with D possibly being TRBD1 (5 bases). CDR3 length equals 15 residues. In germline, CDR1 is KGHDR, CDR2 SFDVKD. Trimming pared 0 bases from V and 3 bases from J, leaving 10 bases between. The CDR3: CATSDLVKGKETQYF. DNA for the CDR3: TGTGCCACCAGTGATTTGGTAAAGGGGAAAGAGACCCAGTACTTC.

V is TRBV24-1 and J is TRBJ2-2, with 8 bases aligning to TRBD1. Trimming took 1 base from V and 7 from J; bases not matched to a gene: 7. Germline CDR1 KGHDR, CDR2 SFDVKD. There are 16 residues in the CDR3. CDR3 in DNA: TGTGCCACCAGTGATTTAGGGACAGGTAACGACGGGGAGCTGTTTTTT. This translates into CATSDLGTGNDGELFF.

V usage is TRBV20-1 and J usage is TRBJ2-3; 8 positions match TRBD2. The CDR3 has 14 amino acids. V was clipped by 7 bases and J by 4 bases; unmatched bases: 10. Germline V gene lookup returns CDR1 DFQATT and CDR2 SNEGSKA (reference sequence). DNA for the CDR3: TGCAGTGTTAGCGGGGTTGCAGCGGCAGATACGCAGTATTTT. It codes for CSVSGVAAADTQYF.